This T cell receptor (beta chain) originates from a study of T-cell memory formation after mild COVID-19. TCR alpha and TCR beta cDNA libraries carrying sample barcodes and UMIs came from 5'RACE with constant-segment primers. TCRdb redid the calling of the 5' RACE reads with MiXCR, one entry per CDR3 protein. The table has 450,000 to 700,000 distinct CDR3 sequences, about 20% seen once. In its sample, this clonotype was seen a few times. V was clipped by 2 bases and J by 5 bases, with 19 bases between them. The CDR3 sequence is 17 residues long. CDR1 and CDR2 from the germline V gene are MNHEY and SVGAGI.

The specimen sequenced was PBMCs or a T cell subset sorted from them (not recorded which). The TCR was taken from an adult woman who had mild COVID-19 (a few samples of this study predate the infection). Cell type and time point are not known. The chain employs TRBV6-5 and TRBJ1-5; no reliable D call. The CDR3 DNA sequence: TGTGCCAGCAGTTACGGACGACCCGGCGGCTCTTATCAGCCCCAGCATTTT. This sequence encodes CASSYGRPGGSYQPQHF.